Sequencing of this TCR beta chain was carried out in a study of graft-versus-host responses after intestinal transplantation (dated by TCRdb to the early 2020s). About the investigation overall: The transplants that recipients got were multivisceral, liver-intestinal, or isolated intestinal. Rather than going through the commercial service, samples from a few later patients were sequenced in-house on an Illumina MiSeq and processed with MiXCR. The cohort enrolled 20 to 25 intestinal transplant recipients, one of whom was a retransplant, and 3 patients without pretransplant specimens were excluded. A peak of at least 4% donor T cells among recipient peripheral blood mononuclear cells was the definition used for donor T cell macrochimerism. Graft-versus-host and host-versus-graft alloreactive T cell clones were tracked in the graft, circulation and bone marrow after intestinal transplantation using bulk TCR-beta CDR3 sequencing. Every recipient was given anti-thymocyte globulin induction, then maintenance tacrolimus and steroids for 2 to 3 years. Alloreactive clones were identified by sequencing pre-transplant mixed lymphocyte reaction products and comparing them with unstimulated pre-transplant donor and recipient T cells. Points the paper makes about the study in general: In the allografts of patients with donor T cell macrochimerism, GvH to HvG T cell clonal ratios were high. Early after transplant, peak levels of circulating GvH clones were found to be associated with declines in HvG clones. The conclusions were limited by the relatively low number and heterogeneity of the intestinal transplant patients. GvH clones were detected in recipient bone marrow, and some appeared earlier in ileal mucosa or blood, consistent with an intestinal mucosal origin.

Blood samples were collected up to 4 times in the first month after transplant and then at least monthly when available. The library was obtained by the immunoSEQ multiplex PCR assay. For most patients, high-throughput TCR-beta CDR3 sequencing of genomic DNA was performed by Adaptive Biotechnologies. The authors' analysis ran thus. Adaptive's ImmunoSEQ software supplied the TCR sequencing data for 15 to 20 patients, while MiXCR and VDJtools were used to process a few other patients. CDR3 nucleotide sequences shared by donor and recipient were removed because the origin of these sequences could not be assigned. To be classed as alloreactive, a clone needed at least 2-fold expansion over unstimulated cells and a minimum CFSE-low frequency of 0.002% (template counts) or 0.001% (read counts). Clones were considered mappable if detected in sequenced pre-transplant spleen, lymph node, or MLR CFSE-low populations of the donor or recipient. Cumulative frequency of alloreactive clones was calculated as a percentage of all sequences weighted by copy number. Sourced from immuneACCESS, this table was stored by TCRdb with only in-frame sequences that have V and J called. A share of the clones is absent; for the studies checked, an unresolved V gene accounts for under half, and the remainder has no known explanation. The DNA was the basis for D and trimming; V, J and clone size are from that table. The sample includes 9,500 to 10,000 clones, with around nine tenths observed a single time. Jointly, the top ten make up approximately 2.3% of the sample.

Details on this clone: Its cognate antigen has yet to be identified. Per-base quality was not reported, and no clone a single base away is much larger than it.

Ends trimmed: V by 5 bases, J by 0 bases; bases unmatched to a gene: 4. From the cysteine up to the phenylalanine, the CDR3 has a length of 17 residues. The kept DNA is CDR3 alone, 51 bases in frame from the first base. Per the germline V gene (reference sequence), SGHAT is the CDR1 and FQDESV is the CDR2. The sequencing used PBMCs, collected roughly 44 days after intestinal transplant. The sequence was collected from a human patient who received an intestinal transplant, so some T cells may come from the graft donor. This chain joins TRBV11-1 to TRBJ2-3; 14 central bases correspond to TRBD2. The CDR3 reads CASSRTSGRTSTDTQYF. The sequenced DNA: TGTGCCAGCAGCCGGACTAGCGGGAGGACTAGCACAGATACGCAGTATTTT.